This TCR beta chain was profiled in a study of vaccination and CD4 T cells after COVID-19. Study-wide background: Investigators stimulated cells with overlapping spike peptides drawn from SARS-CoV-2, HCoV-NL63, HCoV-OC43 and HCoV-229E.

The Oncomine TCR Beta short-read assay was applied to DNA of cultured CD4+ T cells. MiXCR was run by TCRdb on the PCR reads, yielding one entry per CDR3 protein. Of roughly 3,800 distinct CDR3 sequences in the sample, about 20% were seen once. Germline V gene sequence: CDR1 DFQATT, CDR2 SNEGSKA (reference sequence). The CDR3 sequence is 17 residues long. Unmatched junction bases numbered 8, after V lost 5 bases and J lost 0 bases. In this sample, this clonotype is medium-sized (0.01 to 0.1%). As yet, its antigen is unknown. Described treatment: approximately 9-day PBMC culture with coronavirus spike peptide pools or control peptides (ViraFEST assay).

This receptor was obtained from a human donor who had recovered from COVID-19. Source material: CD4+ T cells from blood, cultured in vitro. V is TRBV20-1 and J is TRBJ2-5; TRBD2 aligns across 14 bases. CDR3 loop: CSAGPPGLAGDQETQYF. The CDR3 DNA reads TGCAGTGCTGGGCCGCCGGGACTAGCGGGAGACCAAGAGACCCAGTACTTC.